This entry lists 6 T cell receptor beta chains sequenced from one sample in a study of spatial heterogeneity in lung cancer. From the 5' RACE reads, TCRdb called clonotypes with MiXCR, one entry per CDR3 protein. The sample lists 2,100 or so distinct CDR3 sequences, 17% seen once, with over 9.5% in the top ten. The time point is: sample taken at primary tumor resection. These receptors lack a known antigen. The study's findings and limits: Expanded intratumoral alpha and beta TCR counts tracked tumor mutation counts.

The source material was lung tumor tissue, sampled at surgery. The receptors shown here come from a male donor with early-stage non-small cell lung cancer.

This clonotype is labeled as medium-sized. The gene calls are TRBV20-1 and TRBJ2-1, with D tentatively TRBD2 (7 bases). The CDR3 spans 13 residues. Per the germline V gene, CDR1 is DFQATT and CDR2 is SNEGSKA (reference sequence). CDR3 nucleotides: TGCAGCCTGGCAAGGGGGGGCACTCCAGAGCAGTTCTTC. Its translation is CSLARGGTPEQFF.

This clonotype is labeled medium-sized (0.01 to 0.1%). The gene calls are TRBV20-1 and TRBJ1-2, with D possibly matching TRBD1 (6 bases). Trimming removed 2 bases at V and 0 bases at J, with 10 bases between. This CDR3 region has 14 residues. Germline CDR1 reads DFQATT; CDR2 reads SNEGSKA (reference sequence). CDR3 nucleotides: TGCAGTGCTAGAAGACAGGCTACTAACTATGGCTACACCTTC. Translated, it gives CSARRQATNYGYTF.

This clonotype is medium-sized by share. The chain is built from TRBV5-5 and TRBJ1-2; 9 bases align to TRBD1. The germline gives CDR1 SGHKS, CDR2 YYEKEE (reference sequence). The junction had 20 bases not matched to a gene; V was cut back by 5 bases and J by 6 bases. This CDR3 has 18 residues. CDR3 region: CASSPRTGVPLLVDGYTF. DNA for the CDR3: TGTGCCAGCAGTCCCCGGACAGGGGTTCCCCTGTTGGTCGATGGCTACACCTTC. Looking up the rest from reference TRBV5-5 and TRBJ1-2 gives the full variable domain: DAGVTQSPTHLIKTRGQQVTLRCSPISGHKSVSWYQQVLGQGPQFIFQYYEKEERGRGNFPDRFSARQFPNYSSELNVNALLLGDSALYLCASSPRTGVPLLVDGYTFGSGTRLTVV.

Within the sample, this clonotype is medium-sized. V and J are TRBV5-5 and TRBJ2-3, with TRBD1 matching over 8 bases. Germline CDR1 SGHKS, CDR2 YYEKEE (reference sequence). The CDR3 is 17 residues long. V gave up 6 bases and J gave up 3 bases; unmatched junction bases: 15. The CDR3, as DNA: TGTGCCAGCACCCTACCGGGTGGACAGGGAAGGACAGATACGCAGTATTTT. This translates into CASTLPGGQGRTDTQYF.

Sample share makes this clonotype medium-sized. CDR3 DNA: TGCGCCAGCAGCTCCCGGGGACGGACAAACACTGAAGCTTTCTTT. This encodes CASSSRGRTNTEAFF. The rearrangement joins TRBV5-1 to TRBJ1-1; D may be TRBD1 (5 bases). V lost 3 bases, J lost 2 bases, and 14 bases lay in between. The CDR3 runs to 15 residues. Germline loops: CDR1 SGHRS, CDR2 YFSETQ. The full variable domain, in which reference TRBV5-1 and TRBJ1-1 provide the parts outside the CDR3, is KAGVTQTPRYLIKTRGQQVTLSCSPISGHRSVSWYQQTPGQGLQFLFEYFSETQRNKGNFPGRFSGRQFSNSRSEMNVSTLELGDSALYLCASSSRGRTNTEAFFGQGTRLTVV.

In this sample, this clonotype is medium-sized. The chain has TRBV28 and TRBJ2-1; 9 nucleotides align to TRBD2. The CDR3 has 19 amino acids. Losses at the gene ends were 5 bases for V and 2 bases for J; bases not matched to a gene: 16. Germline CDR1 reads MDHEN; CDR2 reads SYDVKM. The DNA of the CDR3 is TGTGCCAGCAGTCCCTCCTTTAGCGGGAGAGTGACTGCCTACAATGAGCAGTTCTTC. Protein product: CASSPSFSGRVTAYNEQFF.